The 16 T cell receptor beta chains below all came from one sample that was sequenced in a study of CD8+ T cells in alopecia areata. cDNA prepared by RNA extraction and subsequent reverse transcription served as the template for sequencing. Sequencing used immunoSEQ multiplex PCR; TCRdb keeps in-frame clones, though not all of them. There are roughly 260,000 clones in the sample, none observed a single time. Cell sorting was performed on pooled cutaneous lymph node cells with CD4, CD8alpha, NKG2D, NKG2ACE and other markers. Sequencing was carried out using CD4+ T cells sorted from a lymph node. The receptors derive from a C3H/HeJ mouse with alopecia areata. For this mouse line, the MHC haplotype is H2-k.

A word on this clone: The germline and genes are mouse ones. The CDR3 extends 4 residues past the end of the read, so its final part is completed from the germline J gene. V usage is TRBV5 and J usage is TRBJ2-5; 7 bases match TRBD1. Looked up from germline, CDR1 is LGHNA and CDR2 is YNLKQL (reference sequence). Trimming took 2 bases from V and 0 from J; bases not matched to a gene: 8. This CDR3 contains 17 residues. CDR3 sequence reads: CASSQTSTGNNQDTQYF. The sequenced CDR3 bases are TGTGCCAGCAGCCAAACGTCGACAGGGAATAACCAAGAC.

To note about this clone: The genes and germline here are from mouse. The CDR3 is cut off 4 residues early in the read; its end comes from the germline J gene. Other nucleotide sequences from this sample produce the same CDR3. The chain is built from TRBV31 and TRBJ1-2, with D possibly TRBD1 on 5 matching bases. V was trimmed by 0 bases and J by 1 base, leaving 9 bases between them. Germline lookup yields CDR1 GKSSPN and CDR2 SITVG. CDR3 size: 14 residues. CDR3 DNA (partial): TGTGCCTGGAGTCTCGGGGGGAGAAACTCC. It is translated as CAWSLGGRNS. The entire CDR3 sequence reads CAWSLGGRNSDYTF.

In regard to this clone: The listed genes are named as in mouse. The observed sequence ends 4 residues before the CDR3 terminus, with the missing tail filled in from the germline J gene. The chain uses TRBV13-2 and TRBJ2-7; 7 bases are shared with TRBD1. The ends lost 3 bases at V and 1 base at J; junction bases unmatched: 4. The germline CDR1 and CDR2 sequences are NNHNN and SYGAGS (reference sequence). CDR3 length: 14 residues. This CDR3 is CASGAWDRSYEQYF. The sequenced part of the CDR3 DNA is TGTGCCAGCGGTGCCTGGGACAGATCCTAT.

As regards this clone: Gene names and germline match the mouse. The read ends 4 residues before the CDR3 terminus; that terminus is restored from the germline J gene. The genes are TRBV14 and TRBJ2-7; 8 nucleotides line up with TRBD1. The V gene's germline CDR1 is SGHDT and CDR2 FRDEAV. This CDR3 contains 13 residues. Incomplete CDR3 DNA: TGTGCCAGCAGTCCGGGACAGGCGTAT. It encodes CASSPGQAY. The full CDR3 protein reads CASSPGQAYEQYF.

There are a few counts of this clone. Mouse gene names and germline throughout. The read ends 4 residues shy of where the CDR3 ends; the end is completed using the germline J gene. V usage is TRBV31 and J usage is TRBJ2-7, with D uncertain. The CDR3 is 12 amino acids. Germline V gene lookup returns CDR1 GKSSPN and CDR2 SITVG. The CDR3: CAWSLVLDEQYF. CDR3 DNA (partial): TGTGCCTGGAGTCTCGTCCTGGAT.

In the case of this clone: The genes are named according to mouse. The CDR3 extends 4 residues past the end of the read, so its final part is completed from the germline J gene. The rearrangement links TRBV13-3 to TRBJ2-3, with a tentative D call TRBD2 (6 bases). Germline-derived CDR1 and CDR2 are NNHDY and SYVADS. The V end lost 5 bases, the J end lost 0 bases, and 10 bases lay between the germline ends. CDR3 length equals 14 residues. CDR3 sequence reads: CASRDWSSAETLYF. The CDR3 bases that were read are TGTGCCAGCAGAGACTGGTCTAGTGCAGAA.

As to this clone: Gene names refer to mouse genes. The read is 4 residues too short to cover the CDR3 end, so that end is filled in from the germline J gene. Other nucleotide sequences in the sample specify the same CDR3. The genes are TRBV5 and TRBJ2-1; 12 bases align to TRBD2. Germline values: CDR1 LGHNA, CDR2 YNLKQL (reference sequence). CDR3 size: 15 residues. The trim removed 4 bases at V and 6 bases at J, leaving 4 bases unmatched. The covered CDR3 bases are TGTGCCAGCAGCCCCGACTGGGGGGGCGTTGCT. This translates into CASSPDWGGVA. The entire CDR3 protein is CASSPDWGGVAEQFF.

Worth noting for this clone: Here the gene names and germline are mouse. The read stops 4 residues short of the end of the CDR3; the missing end is completed from the germline J gene. The J gene is TRBJ2-7, the V gene TRBV13-1; no clear D. V lost 1 base and J lost 0, with 5 bases in between. The CDR3 extends over 13 amino acids. The V gene's germline CDR1 is NSHNY and CDR2 SYGAGN. CDR3 DNA, as far as it was read: TGTGCCAGCAGTGATCCCAGCTCCTAT. Translated, it gives CASSDPSSY. The whole CDR3 protein is CASSDPSSYEQYF.

This clone was observed a few times. The gene symbols are mouse symbols. Read sequence stops 4 residues before the CDR3 end, and the germline J gene provides the missing end. The chain recombines TRBV19 with TRBJ1-2, with TRBD1 as a possible D gene (5 bases). The V end was cut by 0 bases, the J end by 4 bases, with 13 bases between. The length of the CDR3 is 15 residues. CDR1 and CDR2 from the germline V gene are FNHDT and SITEND (reference sequence). CDR3 region: CASSIGGREGSDYTF. The sequenced CDR3 bases are TGTGCCAGCAGTATAGGGGGCAGGGAGGGCTCC.

With respect to this clone: Each gene name is a mouse one. The read finishes 4 residues shy of the CDR3 end, and the germline J gene is used to complete it. The chain combines TRBV19 with TRBJ2-7; TRBD2 matches at 8 bases. The V segment lost 5 bases and the J segment 0 bases; nucleotides outside the gene matches: 4. The CDR3 runs 14 residues. Germline CDR1 and CDR2: FNHDT and SITEND (reference sequence). CDR3 amino acids: CASSPLGVSYEQYF. Partial CDR3 DNA: TGTGCCAGCAGCCCACTGGGGGTCTCCTAT.

The table lists this clone with a few counts. The genes are named according to mouse. The read gets to within 4 residues of the CDR3 end, and the germline J gene fills in the rest. The chain joins TRBV17 to TRBJ1-1; D gene ambiguous. The CDR3 contains 12 residues. Germline V gives CDR1 MNHDT, CDR2 YYDKIL. Trimming removed 5 bases at V and 4 bases at J, with 8 bases between. The CDR3 DNA, read in part, is TGTGCTAGCAGTGCCCTGGGCACA. Translating it yields CASSALGT. The entire CDR3 protein is CASSALGTEVFF. Complete variable domain (other parts from reference TRBV17 and TRBJ1-1): DTTVKQNPRYKLARVGKPVNLICSQTMNHDTMYWYQKKPNQAPKLLLFYYDKILNREADTFEKFQSSRPNNSFCSLYIGSAGLEYSAMYLCASSALGTEVFFGKGTRLTVV.

Of note for this clone: The gene names given are mouse names. The read is 4 residues too short to cover the CDR3 end, so that end is filled in from the germline J gene. The V gene is TRBV1, the J gene TRBJ2-7, with 10 bases that match TRBD2. This CDR3 contains 14 residues. Per germline, CDR1 NSQYPW and CDR2 LRSPGD (reference sequence). With V trimmed by 3 bases and J by 3 bases, 2 bases remained unmatched. CDR3 sequence: CTCSATGGHYEQYF. CDR3 DNA (partial): TGCACCTGCAGTGCGACTGGGGGGCACTAT.

This clone was seen more than once but under ten times. A much larger clone lies one base from this, so it may be a read error. Gene and germline names: mouse. The CDR3 end falls 4 residues outside the read, so it is completed with the germline J gene. Other DNA sequences in the same sample also yield this CDR3. This chain joins TRBV19 and TRBJ1-2; 7 bases map to TRBD1. V was pared by 4 bases and J by 0 bases, with 3 bases of the junction left unmatched. Germline loops: CDR1 FNHDT, CDR2 SITEND (reference sequence). The CDR3 spans 14 residues. Here the CDR3 reads CASSRQGANSDYTF. CDR3 DNA, as far as it was read: TGTGCCAGCAGTCGACAGGGAGCAAACTCC.

As for this clone: Genes and germline come from the mouse. The CDR3 goes on 4 residues after the read ends, and that part is filled in from the germline J gene. The chain has TRBV31 and TRBJ2-3; 7 bases fit TRBD2. The CDR3 covers 16 residues. Trimming removed 0 bases from V and 0 bases from J; junction bases left unmatched: 6. Germline V gene sequence: CDR1 GKSSPN, CDR2 SITVG. CDR3 residues: CAWSLRWGSSAETLYF. CDR3 DNA, as far as it was read: TGTGCCTGGAGTCTCCGCTGGGGGTCTAGTGCAGAA.

In regard to this clone: Gene names are mouse gene names. The read halts 3 residues ahead of the CDR3 end, with the missing end drawn from the germline J gene. Other DNA variants within this sample encode the same CDR3. This rearrangement joins TRBV19 to TRBJ1-6; 7 bases map to TRBD1. TRBJ1-6 is an ORF; its function is uncertain. Trimming took 4 bases from V and 4 from J; bases not matched to a gene: 8. The CDR3 runs 16 residues. Germline V CDR1 and CDR2: FNHDT, SITEND (reference sequence). The DNA read from the CDR3 is TGTGCCAGCAGTCCCCGACAGGGAAATTATAATTCGCCC. It encodes CASSPRQGNYNSP. The complete CDR3 reads CASSPRQGNYNSPLYF.

This clone was counted only a few times. Mouse names are used for the genes. Read data end 4 residues before the CDR3 end; the end is taken from the germline J gene. The V gene is TRBV13-3, the J gene TRBJ2-1, with 12 bases lining up with TRBD1. Trimming took 2 bases from V and 4 from J; bases not matched to a gene: 4. Per the germline V gene, CDR1 is NNHDY and CDR2 is SYVADS. This CDR3 has 16 amino acids. The CDR3 sequence is CASSEGQGAGYAEQFF. Incomplete CDR3 DNA: TGTGCCAGCAGTGAGGGACAGGGGGCTGGGTATGCT.